A selection of T cell receptor beta chains follows, all from one sample in a study of blood T cell repertoires in COVID-19. Profiling relied on immunoSEQ multiplex PCR, and the TCRdb table lists in-frame clones only, not all of them. Of fewer than 350,000 clones in the sample, roughly 90% are singletons; the top ten hold 9% to 9.5%. Sample: peripheral blood. The receptors originated from a man younger than 35 with active or convalescent COVID-19. Each CDR3 is given with its conserved first and last residue. A D gene is named only where the DNA matches it firmly. Clone sizes are given selectively: once, few, many, or a class where the clone is expanded.

>TRBJ1-2|.|TRBV19|.
CASTPGFGEDYGYTF
TGTGCCAGTACCCCTGGGTTCGGGGAGGACTATGGCTACACCTTC
>TRBJ1-1|many|TRBV27|.
CASSWNRLKTEAFF
TGTGCCAGCAGTTGGAACCGACTAAAAACTGAAGCTTTCTTT
>TRBJ1-1|.|TRBV11-3|.
CASSYGGDKAFF
TGTGCCAGCAGCTACGGAGGCGACAAAGCTTTCTTT
>TRBJ1-4|.|TRBV7-9|TRBD1
CASSLVGTGQEKLFF
TGTGCCAGCAGCTTAGTGGGGACAGGGCAAGAAAAACTGTTTTTT
>TRBJ1-5|.|TRBV4-1|.
CATSPKQQGQPQHF
TGCGCCACTTCCCCAAAACAACAGGGACAGCCCCAGCATTTT
>TRBJ2-5|.|TRBV7-6|.
CASSPRQSLQETQYF
TGTGCCAGCAGCCCACGACAGAGTTTACAAGAGACCCAGTACTTC
>TRBJ1-2|.|TRBV13|TRBD1
CASSQQGIYGYTF
TGTGCCAGCAGCCAACAGGGGATATATGGCTACACCTTC
>TRBJ2-4|.|TRBV21-1|.
CASSVQGYKNIQYF
TGTGCCAGCAGCGTACAGGGTTACAAAAACATTCAGTACTTC
>TRBJ1-3|.|TRBV12-3/TRBV12-4|.
CASTIGGNTIYF
TGTGCCAGCACCATCGGGGGAAACACCATATATTTT
>TRBJ1-5|many|TRBV2|TRBD1
CASSEEGTASNQPQHF
TGTGCCAGCAGTGAAGAGGGGACAGCTAGCAATCAGCCCCAGCATTTT
>TRBJ1-1|.|TRBV5-5|.
CASSFSEHEAFF
TGTGCCAGCAGCTTCAGCGAGCATGAAGCTTTCTTT
>TRBJ1-2|.|TRBV6-2/TRBV6-3|.
CASSLTDLAGANYGYTF
TGTGCCAGCAGCCTTACTGATCTTGCAGGGGCTAACTATGGCTACACCTTC
>TRBJ2-7|.|TRBV10-3|TRBD2
CAISLGLASYEQYF
TGTGCCATCAGCCTGGGACTAGCGAGCTACGAGCAGTACTTC
>TRBJ2-1|once|TRBV7-9|TRBD2
CASSLGRGANEQFF
TGTGCCAGCAGCTTAGGGCGGGGGGCCAATGAGCAGTTCTTC
>TRBJ2-2|.|TRBV9|TRBD2
CASSPAGGPTGELFF
TGTGCCAGCAGCCCAGCGGGGGGGCCCACCGGGGAGCTGTTTTTT
>TRBJ1-1|.|TRBV10-1|TRBD1
CASSERGRGLSYTEAFF
TGCGCCAGCAGTGAAAGGGGGCGGGGTTTAAGTTACACTGAAGCTTTCTTT
>TRBJ1-6|.|TRBV27|TRBD1
CARSYRGINSPLHF
TGTGCCAGATCTTACAGGGGGATTAATTCACCCCTCCACTTT
>TRBJ2-3|.|TRBV2|TRBD2
CASSRLAGGADTQYF
TGTGCCAGCAGTAGACTAGCGGGGGGTGCGGATACGCAGTATTTT
>TRBJ2-5|few|TRBV19|TRBD2
CASSLAGGRETQYF
TGTGCCAGTAGCTTAGCGGGGGGGCGAGAGACCCAGTACTTC
>TRBJ2-1|.|TRBV3-1/TRBV3-2|.
CASSQAYSGQSSYNEQFF
TGTGCCAGCAGCCAGGCTTATTCAGGACAGAGCTCCTACAATGAGCAGTTCTTC
>TRBJ1-1|.|TRBV18|.
CASSASHRDTEAFF
TGTGCCAGCTCAGCAAGTCATCGGGACACTGAAGCTTTCTTT
>TRBJ1-1|.|TRBV5-1|.
CASSLYAGLEAFF
TGCGCCAGCAGCTTGTACGCAGGTCTTGAAGCTTTCTTT
>TRBJ1-5|.|TRBV7-2|.
CASSLHGNQPQHF
TGTGCCAGCAGCTTACACGGGAATCAGCCCCAGCATTTT
>TRBJ1-2|.|TRBV20-1|TRBD1
CSASPTGIYGYTF
TGCAGTGCTAGTCCGACAGGGATTTATGGCTACACCTTC
>TRBJ1-6|.|TRBV5-1|.
CASSLTAGRSSPLHF
TGCGCCAGCAGCTTGACAGCAGGTCGTAGTTCACCCCTCCACTTT
>TRBJ1-6|few|TRBV9|.
CASSDHSRGSNSPLHF
TGTGCCAGCAGCGACCACTCCCGGGGGTCCAACTCACCCCTCCACTTT
>TRBJ1-3|.|TRBV12-5|TRBD1
CASGLVPTGIIKRSGNTIYF
TGTGCTAGTGGTTTGGTCCCGACAGGGATTATAAAACGCTCTGGAAACACCATATATTTT
>TRBJ1-3|once|TRBV19|TRBD1
CASTDRGPGNTIYF
TGTGCCAGTACTGACAGGGGACCTGGAAACACCATATATTTT
>TRBJ2-1|.|TRBV4-1|TRBD2
CASSQGRGRGDNEQFF
TGCGCCAGCAGCCAAGGTCGGGGACGGGGGGACAATGAGCAGTTCTTC
>TRBJ2-7|.|TRBV6-5|.
CASSYSEGSSYEQYF
TGTGCCAGCAGTTACTCGGAGGGGTCCTCCTACGAGCAGTACTTC
>TRBJ2-5|.|TRBV10-3|.
CAIRSTEIQETQYF
TGTGCCATCAGATCGACAGAGATACAAGAGACCCAGTACTTC
>TRBJ1-2|once|TRBV10-3|.
CAIRGAGRGDYGYTF
TGTGCCATCAGGGGGGCGGGCAGGGGAGACTATGGCTACACCTTC
>TRBJ1-1|.|TRBV9|.
CASSVESATEAFF
TGTGCCAGCAGCGTAGAATCCGCGACTGAAGCTTTCTTT
>TRBJ1-6|few|TRBV2|.
CASSGRGSYNSPLHF
TGTGCCAGCAGTGGTAGGGGCTCCTATAATTCACCCCTCCACTTT
>TRBJ2-2|.|TRBV7-9|TRBD1
CASSREGGRNTGELFF
TGTGCCAGCAGCCGGGAAGGGGGCAGGAACACCGGGGAGCTGTTTTTT
>TRBJ1-5|.|TRBV11-2|.
CASSLGGRGSQPQHF
TGTGCCAGCAGCTTAGGGGGCAGGGGATCTCAGCCCCAGCATTTT
>TRBJ1-1|.|TRBV10-2|.
CASSSLGASTEAFF
TGCGCCAGCAGTTCCTTAGGGGCAAGCACTGAAGCTTTCTTT
>TRBJ1-5|.|TRBV25-1|.
CASSEGGSQPQHF
TGTGCCAGCAGTGAAGGGGGGTCTCAGCCCCAGCATTTT